The 5 T cell receptor beta chains in this list originate from one sample, sequenced in a study of spatial heterogeneity in lung cancer. Regarding time point: sample taken at primary tumor resection. Sequencing was performed on whole RNA extracted from tumor and nontumor lung tissue, or from frozen PBMC, and the material was left unsorted. TCRdb re-called the 5' RACE reads through MiXCR, storing one row per CDR3 protein. The table includes 19,000 or so distinct CDR3 sequences, 20% to 25% detected once. The source was PBMCs, collected at surgery. Receptors originate from a female donor with early-stage non-small cell lung cancer.

This clonotype counts as medium-sized. The chain employs TRBV19 and TRBJ2-4; 12 bases agree with TRBD2. Trimming cost V 4 bases and J 3 bases; bases outside gene matches: 13. The germline V gene has CDR1 LNHDA and CDR2 SQIVND (reference sequence). This CDR3 is built from 19 residues. The CDR3 nucleotides read TGTGCCAGTAGTACCCCGACTAGCGGGAGAAGGTATGGCAAAAACATTCAGTACTTC. Translation: CASSTPTSGRRYGKNIQYF.

The V gene is TRBV20-1, the J gene TRBJ2-1; D perhaps matches TRBD2 (6 bases). Looked up from germline, CDR1 is DFQATT and CDR2 is SNEGSKA (reference sequence). V was trimmed by 2 bases and J by 9 bases, leaving 17 bases between them. The CDR3 is 14 amino acids. The CDR3 region is CSARRRNGGREQFF. The CDR3 coding sequence is TGCAGTGCTAGACGGAGGAACGGGGGTCGTGAGCAGTTCTTC.

This clonotype was seen at least ten times. This chain uses TRBV2 with TRBJ1-1; D gene ambiguous. The CDR3 consists of 12 residues. Germline V gives CDR1 SNHLY, CDR2 FYNNEI. Trimming took 7 bases from V and 5 from J, leaving 11 bases between them. CDR3 region: CASNRLRTEAFF. The CDR3 DNA is TGTGCCAGCAACCGGTTGCGAACTGAAGCTTTCTTT.

This clonotype came up many times. The J gene is TRBJ2-7, the V gene TRBV6-2 or TRBV6-3; D may be TRBD1 (5 bases). This CDR3 is 16 amino acids long. V was pared by 0 bases and J by 6 bases, with 18 bases between. The V gene's germline CDR1 is MNHEY and CDR2 SVGEGT. The CDR3 spells CASSYSAGSLTGEQYF. Written as DNA, the CDR3 is TGTGCCAGCAGTTACTCGGCAGGGTCATTGACGGGCGAGCAGTACTTC.

This clonotype has a count of ten or more. The chain combines TRBV5-1 with TRBJ1-2; weak D call: TRBD1 (5 bases). V shed 0 bases and J shed 3 bases, with 9 bases lying between them. The CDR3 contains 14 residues. Germline V gene sequence: CDR1 SGHRS, CDR2 YFSETQ. CDR3 sequence reads: CASSLGQSHYGYTF. CDR3 DNA: TGCGCCAGCAGCTTGGGACAGTCCCACTATGGCTACACCTTC.